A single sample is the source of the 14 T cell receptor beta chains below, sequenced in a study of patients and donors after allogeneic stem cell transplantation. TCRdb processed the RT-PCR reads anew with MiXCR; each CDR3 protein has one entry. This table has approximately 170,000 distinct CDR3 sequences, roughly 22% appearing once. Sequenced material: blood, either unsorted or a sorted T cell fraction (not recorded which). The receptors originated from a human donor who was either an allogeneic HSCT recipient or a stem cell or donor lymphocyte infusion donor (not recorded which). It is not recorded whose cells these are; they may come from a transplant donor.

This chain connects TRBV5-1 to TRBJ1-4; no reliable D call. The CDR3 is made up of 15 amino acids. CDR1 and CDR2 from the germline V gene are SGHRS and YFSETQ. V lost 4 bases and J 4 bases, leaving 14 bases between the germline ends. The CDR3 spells CASSDTDPSNEKLFF. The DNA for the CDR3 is TGCGCCAGCAGCGACACCGATCCGAGTAATGAAAAACTGTTTTTT.

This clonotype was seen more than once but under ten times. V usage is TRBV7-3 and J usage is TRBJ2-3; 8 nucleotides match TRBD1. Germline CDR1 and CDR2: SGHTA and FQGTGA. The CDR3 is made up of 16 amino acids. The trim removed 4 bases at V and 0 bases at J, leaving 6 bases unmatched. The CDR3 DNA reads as TGTGCCAGCAGCTCGCTGGGACAGGAGAGCACAGATACGCAGTATTTT. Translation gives CASSSLGQESTDTQYF.

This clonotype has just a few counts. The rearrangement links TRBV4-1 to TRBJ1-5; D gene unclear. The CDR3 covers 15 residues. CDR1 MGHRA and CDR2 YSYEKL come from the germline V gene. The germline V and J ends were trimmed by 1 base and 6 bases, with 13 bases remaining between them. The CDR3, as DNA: TGCGCCAGCAGCCAAGGTGAGAGGGCCGCTCAGCCCCAGCATTTT. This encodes CASSQGERAAQPQHF.

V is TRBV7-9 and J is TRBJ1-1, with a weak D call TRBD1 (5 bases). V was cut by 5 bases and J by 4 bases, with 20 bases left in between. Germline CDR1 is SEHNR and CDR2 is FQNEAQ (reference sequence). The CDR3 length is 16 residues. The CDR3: CASSHPVRLGGTEAFF. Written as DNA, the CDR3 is TGTGCCAGCAGCCATCCCGTGCGGCTGGGGGGCACTGAAGCTTTCTTT.

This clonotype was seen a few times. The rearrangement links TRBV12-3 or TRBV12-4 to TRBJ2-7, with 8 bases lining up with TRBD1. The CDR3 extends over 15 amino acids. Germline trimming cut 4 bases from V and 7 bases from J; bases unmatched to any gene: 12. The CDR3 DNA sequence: TGTGCCAGCAGTTCCCCGGACAGGGAACTAAGAGAGCAGTACTTC. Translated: CASSSPDRELREQYF.

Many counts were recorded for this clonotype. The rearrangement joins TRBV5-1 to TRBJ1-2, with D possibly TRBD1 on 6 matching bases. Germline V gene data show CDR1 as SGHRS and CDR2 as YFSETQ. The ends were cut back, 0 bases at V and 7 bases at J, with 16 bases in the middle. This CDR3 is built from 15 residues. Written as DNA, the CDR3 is TGCGCCAGCAGCTTGGGTTCTACAGGGCATGGTGGCTACACCTTC. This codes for CASSLGSTGHGGYTF.

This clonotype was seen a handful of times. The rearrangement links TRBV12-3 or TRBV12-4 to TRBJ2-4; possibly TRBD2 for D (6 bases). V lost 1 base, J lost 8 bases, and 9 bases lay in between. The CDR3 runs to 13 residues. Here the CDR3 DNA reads TGTGCCAGCAGTTTAGGCAGGGAGGACATTCAGTACTTC. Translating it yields CASSLGREDIQYF.

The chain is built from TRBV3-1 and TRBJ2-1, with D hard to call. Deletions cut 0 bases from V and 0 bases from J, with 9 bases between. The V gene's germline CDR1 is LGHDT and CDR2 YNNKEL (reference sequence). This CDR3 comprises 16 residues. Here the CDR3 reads CASSQDIWFSYNEQFF. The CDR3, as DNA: TGTGCCAGCAGCCAAGATATTTGGTTCTCCTACAATGAGCAGTTCTTC.

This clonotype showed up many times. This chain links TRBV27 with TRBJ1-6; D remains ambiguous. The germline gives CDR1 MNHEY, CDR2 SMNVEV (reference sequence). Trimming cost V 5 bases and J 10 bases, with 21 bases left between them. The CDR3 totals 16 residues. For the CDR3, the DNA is TGTGCCAGCAGTCTCCGGACCCCCTGGGGAGACTCACCCCTCCACTTT. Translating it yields CASSLRTPWGDSPLHF.

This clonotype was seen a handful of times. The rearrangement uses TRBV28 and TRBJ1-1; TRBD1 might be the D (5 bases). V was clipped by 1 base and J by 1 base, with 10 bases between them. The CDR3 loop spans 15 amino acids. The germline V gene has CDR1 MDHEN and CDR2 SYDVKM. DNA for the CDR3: TGTGCCAGCAGTTTATTTCCAGGGTGGAACACTGAAGCTTTCTTT. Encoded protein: CASSLFPGWNTEAFF.

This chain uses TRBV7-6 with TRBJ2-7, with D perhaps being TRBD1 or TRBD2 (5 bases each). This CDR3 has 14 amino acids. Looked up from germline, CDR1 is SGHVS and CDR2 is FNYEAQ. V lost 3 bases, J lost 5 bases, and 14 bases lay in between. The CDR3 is CASSFGAGENEQYF. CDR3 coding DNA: TGTGCCAGCAGCTTTGGGGCCGGGGAGAACGAGCAGTACTTC.

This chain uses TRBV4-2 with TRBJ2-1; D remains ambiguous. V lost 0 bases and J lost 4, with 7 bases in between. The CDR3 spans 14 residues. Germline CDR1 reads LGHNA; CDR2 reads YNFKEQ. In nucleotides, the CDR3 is TGTGCCAGCAGCCAAGAAAAGGATTACAATGAGCAGTTCTTC. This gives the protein CASSQEKDYNEQFF.

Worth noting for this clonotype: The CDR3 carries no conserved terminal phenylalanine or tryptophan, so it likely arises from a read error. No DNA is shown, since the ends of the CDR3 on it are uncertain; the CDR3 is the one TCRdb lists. The CDR3 loop is CASRPKLGFL. The chain recombines TRBV7-2 with TRBJ2-4. The CDR3 is 10 amino acids in total, end residues counted. Germline V gene sequence: CDR1 SGHTA, CDR2 FQGNSA.

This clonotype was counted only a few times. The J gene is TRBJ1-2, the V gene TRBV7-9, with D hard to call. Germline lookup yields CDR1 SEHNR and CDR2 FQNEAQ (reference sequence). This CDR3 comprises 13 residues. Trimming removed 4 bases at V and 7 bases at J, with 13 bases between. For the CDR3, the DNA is TGTGCCAGCAGCTCGGCGGGAAGGGCTGGCTACACCTTC. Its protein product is CASSSAGRAGYTF.